This TCR beta chain was captured in a study of T-cell memory formation after mild COVID-19. Study summary: TCR clusters were largely donor specific. The study, taken as a whole, reports: Later expanders leaned CD4+, whereas day 15 to 85 contracting clones were balanced CD4/CD8. Several responding clones turned up in pre-infection memory, indicating that cross-reactive memory may have taken part.

With respect to this clonotype: Antigen specificity is unknown.

Constant-segment primers were used for 5'RACE, and the resulting TCR alpha and TCR beta cDNA libraries carried sample barcodes and UMIs. Via MiXCR, TCRdb re-called the 5' RACE reads, giving one row per CDR3 protein. The repertoire includes approximately 300,000 distinct CDR3 sequences, 7% to 10% of them detected once, and roughly 22% sits in the top ten. CDR3 size: 15 residues. Trimming left V 0 bases short and J 2 bases short, with 10 bases between. Per the germline V gene, CDR1 is MNHNS and CDR2 is SASEGT. The gene calls are TRBV6-1 and TRBJ1-2, with unresolved D. This sequence originates from a man between 18 and 29 years old who had mild COVID-19 (a few samples of this study predate the infection). Cell type and time point are not known. Input material: PBMCs or a T cell subset sorted from them (not recorded which). The CDR3 nucleotides are TGTGCCAGCAGTGAAGCCTCCACACCGAACTATGGCTACACCTTC. Protein: CASSEASTPNYGYTF.